This T cell receptor (beta chain) was observed in a study of blood T cell repertoires in COVID-19. In the authors' workflow: Estimates of nucleated cell counts were drawn from the amplification of reference gene primers. Sequencing used immunoSEQ multiplex PCR; TCRdb keeps in-frame clones, though not all of them. V and J calls and clone size follow that table, whereas D and trimming were derived from the DNA. The sample holds about 50,000 clones; approximately 85% are singletons and the top ten take 15% to 18%. V lost 4 bases to trimming and J lost 2 bases; unmatched junction nucleotides: 3. The V gene's germline CDR1 is SGHNT and CDR2 YYREEE (reference sequence). The CDR3 has 13 residues.

The source is a human donor in a cohort sampled during active COVID-19. The donor label of this sample is uncertain. The chain couples TRBV5-4 to TRBJ2-7; 7 bases are shared with TRBD1. The sample consisted of peripheral blood. This chain's CDR3 is CASSTDRTYEQYF. For the CDR3, the DNA is TGTGCCAGCAGCACGGACAGGACCTACGAGCAGTACTTC.